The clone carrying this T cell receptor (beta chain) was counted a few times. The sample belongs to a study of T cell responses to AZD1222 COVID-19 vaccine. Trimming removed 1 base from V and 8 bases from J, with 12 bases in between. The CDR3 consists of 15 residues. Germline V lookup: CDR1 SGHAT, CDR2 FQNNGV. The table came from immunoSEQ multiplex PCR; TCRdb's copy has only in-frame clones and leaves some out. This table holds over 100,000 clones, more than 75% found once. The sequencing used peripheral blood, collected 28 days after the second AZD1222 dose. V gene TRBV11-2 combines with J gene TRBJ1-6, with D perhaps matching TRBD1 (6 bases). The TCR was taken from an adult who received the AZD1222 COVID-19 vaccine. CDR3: CASSLGQGLDSPLHF. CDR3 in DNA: TGTGCCAGCAGCTTAGGGCAGGGGCTGGATTCACCCCTCCACTTT.